The 6 T cell receptor beta chains below all came from one sample that was sequenced in a study of CD8 T cells in Susac syndrome. A quantity of about 0.5 to 1 ug RNA underwent reverse transcription using random hexamers. TCRdb processed the immunoSEQ multiplex PCR reads anew with MiXCR; each CDR3 protein has one entry. The sample holds about 190,000 distinct CDR3 sequences; almost 96% are singletons and the top ten take approximately 0.098%. Sequencing was carried out using CD4+ T cells from PBMCs. Source of these receptors: a human donor with Susac syndrome.

The chain links TRBV5-1 to TRBJ2-7; 7 positions match TRBD1. This CDR3 is 15 amino acids long. Trimming cost V 0 bases and J 5 bases; bases outside gene matches: 8. Germline CDR1 reads SGHRS; CDR2 reads YFSETQ. The CDR3 region is CASSLVLGQPDEQYF. CDR3 bases: TGCGCCAGCAGCTTGGTCCTGGGACAGCCCGACGAGCAGTACTTC. Complete variable domain (other parts from reference TRBV5-1 and TRBJ2-7): KAGVTQTPRYLIKTRGQQVTLSCSPISGHRSVSWYQQTPGQGLQFLFEYFSETQRNKGNFPGRFSGRQFSNSRSEMNVSTLELGDSALYLCASSLVLGQPDEQYFGPGTRLTVT.

This CDR3 is CASSPTSWFGDTQYF. DNA of the CDR3: TGCGCCAGCAGCCCCACTAGCTGGTTTGGAGATACGCAGTATTTT. This sequence joins TRBV4-1 and TRBJ2-3; weak D call: TRBD2 (6 bases). Germline-derived CDR1 and CDR2 are MGHRA and YSYEKL. The CDR3 is 15 amino acids. The V end lost 4 bases, the J end lost 5 bases, and 16 bases lay between the germline ends.

V gene TRBV5-4 combines with J gene TRBJ2-7; 7 nucleotides agree with TRBD2. The length of the CDR3 is 14 residues. The germline CDR1 and CDR2 sequences are SGHNT and YYREEE (reference sequence). V gave up 5 bases and J gave up 3 bases; unmatched junction bases: 8. The CDR3 bases are TGTGCCAGCAGTTTCGGGGGGACCGTCTACGAGCAGTACTTC. Translated: CASSFGGTVYEQYF.

The gene calls are TRBV29-1 and TRBJ2-3; TRBD1 aligns across 8 bases. Per the germline V gene, CDR1 is SQVTM and CDR2 is ANQGSEA. J lost 1 base, V lost 3 bases, and 3 bases had no gene match. The CDR3 loop spans 14 amino acids. The CDR3 reads CSVETGEGTDTQYF. The DNA for the CDR3 is TGCAGCGTTGAGACAGGGGAGGGCACAGATACGCAGTATTTT.

The rearrangement links TRBV14 to TRBJ2-5; D not certain. The germline CDR1 and CDR2 sequences are SGHDN and FVKESK. The CDR3 runs 13 residues. The V gene lost 4 bases and the J gene lost 1 base, with 7 bases spanning the gap. For the CDR3, the DNA is TGTGCCAGCAGCCCCCGCCTCCAAGAGACCCAGTACTTC. Amino acid sequence: CASSPRLQETQYF.

In this sample, this clonotype turned up a few times. This chain's CDR3 is CASSRTQNTEAFF. Here the CDR3 DNA reads TGTGCCAGCAGCCGCACTCAAAACACTGAAGCTTTCTTT. The chain uses TRBV3-1 and TRBJ1-1; the D is unclear. The CDR3 is made up of 13 amino acids. The germline gives CDR1 LGHDT, CDR2 YNNKEL (reference sequence). V lost 4 bases, J lost 2 bases, and 8 bases lay in between.